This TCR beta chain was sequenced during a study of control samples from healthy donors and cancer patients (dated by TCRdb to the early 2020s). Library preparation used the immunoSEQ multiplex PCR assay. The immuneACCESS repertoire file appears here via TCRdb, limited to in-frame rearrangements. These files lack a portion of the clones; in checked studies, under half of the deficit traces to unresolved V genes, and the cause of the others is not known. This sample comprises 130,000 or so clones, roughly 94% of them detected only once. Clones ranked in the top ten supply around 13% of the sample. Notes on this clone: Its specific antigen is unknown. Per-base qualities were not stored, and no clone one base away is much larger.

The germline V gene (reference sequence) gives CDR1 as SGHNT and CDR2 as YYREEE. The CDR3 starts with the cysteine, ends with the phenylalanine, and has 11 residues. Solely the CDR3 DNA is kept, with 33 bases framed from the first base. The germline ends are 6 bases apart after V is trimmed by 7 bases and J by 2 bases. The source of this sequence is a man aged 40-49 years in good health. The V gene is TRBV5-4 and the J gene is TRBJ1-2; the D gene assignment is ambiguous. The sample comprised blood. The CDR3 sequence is CASAGNYGYTF. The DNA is TGTGCCAGCGCCGGAAACTATGGCTACACCTTC.